Listed below are T cell receptor beta chains from one sample, sequenced in a study of blood T cell repertoires in COVID-19. Assay used: immunoSEQ multiplex PCR; TCRdb lists only in-frame clones, some missing. This repertoire shows around 220,000 clones, nearly 90% found once; its top ten account for about 14%. Sequencing used PBMCs or T cells enriched from blood (not recorded which). These receptor sequences come from a man aged 25-40 years who had been exposed to COVID-19. Both conserved end residues are part of each CDR3. A D gene is named only where the DNA matches it firmly. Not all rows give a size; the values are once, few, many and, for expanded clones, a class.

D gene: .; J gene: TRBJ2-2; clone size: .; CDR3 length: 16; V gene: TRBV10-3; CDR3 DNA: TGTGCCATCAGCCCTCCGGGGCCCCAAAGCGGGGGGGAGCTGTTTTTT; CDR3 protein: CAISPPGPQSGGELFF
D gene: .; J gene: TRBJ1-2; clone size: .; CDR3 length: 14; V gene: TRBV11-2; CDR3 DNA: TGTGCCAGCAGCTTAAGACAGCGAAACTATGGCTACACCTTC; CDR3 protein: CASSLRQRNYGYTF
D gene: .; J gene: TRBJ1-6; clone size: few; CDR3 length: 15; V gene: TRBV3-1/TRBV3-2; CDR3 DNA: TGTGCCAGCAGTCCTATGGGGGGGTTTAATTCACCCCTCCACTTT; CDR3 protein: CASSPMGGFNSPLHF
D gene: .; J gene: TRBJ2-7; clone size: .; CDR3 length: 13; V gene: TRBV18; CDR3 DNA: TGTGCCAGCTCACCGGGCAGGGTAGGCGAGCAGTACTTC; CDR3 protein: CASSPGRVGEQYF
D gene: TRBD1; J gene: TRBJ2-1; clone size: .; CDR3 length: 13; V gene: TRBV29-1; CDR3 DNA: TGCAGCGTGCGACAGGGTTACTACAATGAGCAGTTCTTC; CDR3 protein: CSVRQGYYNEQFF
D gene: .; J gene: TRBJ1-4; clone size: .; CDR3 length: 14; V gene: TRBV10-3; CDR3 DNA: TGTGCCATCAGGCAGGACGGAGGGAATGAAAAACTGTTTTTT; CDR3 protein: CAIRQDGGNEKLFF
D gene: .; J gene: TRBJ2-1; clone size: .; CDR3 length: 13; V gene: TRBV15; CDR3 DNA: TGTGCCACCCTACAGAGCTCCTACAATGAGCAGTTCTTC; CDR3 protein: CATLQSSYNEQFF
D gene: TRBD1; J gene: TRBJ1-4; clone size: .; CDR3 length: 13; V gene: TRBV7-9; CDR3 DNA: TGTGCCAGCAGCCACAGGGGGTTAGTAAAACTGTTTTTT; CDR3 protein: CASSHRGLVKLFF
D gene: .; J gene: TRBJ1-1; clone size: .; CDR3 length: 13; V gene: TRBV29-1; CDR3 DNA: TGCAGCGTTGAATTAGGGGGATGGGCAGAAGCTTTCTTT; CDR3 protein: CSVELGGWAEAFF
D gene: TRBD1; J gene: TRBJ2-1; clone size: .; CDR3 length: 16; V gene: TRBV7-9; CDR3 DNA: TGTGCCAGCAGTTTACGAACAGGGGGCGCCGGCAATGAGCAGTTCTTC; CDR3 protein: CASSLRTGGAGNEQFF
D gene: TRBD1; J gene: TRBJ1-6; clone size: few; CDR3 length: 15; V gene: TRBV4-3; CDR3 DNA: TGCGCCAGCAGCCAAAACGACAGGGGGTATTCACCCCTCCACTTT; CDR3 protein: CASSQNDRGYSPLHF
D gene: .; J gene: TRBJ1-3; clone size: .; CDR3 length: 14; V gene: TRBV19; CDR3 DNA: TGTGCCTCGGCGGGGGGGTACTCTGGAAACACCATATATTTT; CDR3 protein: CASAGGYSGNTIYF
D gene: .; J gene: TRBJ2-2; clone size: .; CDR3 length: 17; V gene: TRBV15; CDR3 DNA: TGTGCCACCAGCAGAGCCCCAACAGGGTACCCGGCCGGGGAGCTGTTTTTT; CDR3 protein: CATSRAPTGYPAGELFF
D gene: .; J gene: TRBJ1-1; clone size: .; CDR3 length: 12; V gene: TRBV6-5; CDR3 DNA: TGTGCCAGCAGTCGTCGGAACACTGAAGCTTTCTTT; CDR3 protein: CASSRRNTEAFF
D gene: TRBD1; J gene: TRBJ2-6; clone size: .; CDR3 length: 17; V gene: TRBV2; CDR3 DNA: TGTGCCAGCAGGGCCCGGACAGGGACCCCTGGGGCCAACGTCCTGACTTTC; CDR3 protein: CASRARTGTPGANVLTF
D gene: TRBD1; J gene: TRBJ1-5; clone size: .; CDR3 length: 14; V gene: TRBV9; CDR3 DNA: TGTGCCAGCAGCACCGGGACAGAGAATCAGCCCCAGCATTTT; CDR3 protein: CASSTGTENQPQHF
D gene: .; J gene: TRBJ1-1; clone size: .; CDR3 length: 12; V gene: TRBV19; CDR3 DNA: TGTGCCAGTAGTTTGGGCCCCACTGAAGCTTTCTTT; CDR3 protein: CASSLGPTEAFF
D gene: .; J gene: TRBJ2-5; clone size: .; CDR3 length: 12; V gene: TRBV12-3/TRBV12-4; CDR3 DNA: TGTGCCAGCAGTTTTGAGTGGGAGACCCAGTACTTC; CDR3 protein: CASSFEWETQYF
D gene: .; J gene: TRBJ1-1; clone size: .; CDR3 length: 14; V gene: TRBV18; CDR3 DNA: TGTGCCAGCTCACCACAGAACGGGAACACTGAAGCTTTCTTT; CDR3 protein: CASSPQNGNTEAFF
D gene: TRBD2; J gene: TRBJ2-2; clone size: .; CDR3 length: 13; V gene: TRBV27; CDR3 DNA: TGTGCCAGCAGTTCTAGCGGGGGCGGGGAGCTGTTTTTT; CDR3 protein: CASSSSGGGELFF
D gene: .; J gene: TRBJ1-2; clone size: .; CDR3 length: 14; V gene: TRBV20-1; CDR3 DNA: TGCAGTGCTAGTAGGCGGGGCCGGGACTATGGCTACACCTTC; CDR3 protein: CSASRRGRDYGYTF
D gene: .; J gene: TRBJ2-7; clone size: .; CDR3 length: 16; V gene: TRBV21-1; CDR3 DNA: TGTGCCAGCAGCACCAGAAAACAGGGAGGGTCGGCCGAGCAGTACTTC; CDR3 protein: CASSTRKQGGSAEQYF